This T cell receptor beta chain was identified during a study of CD8 T cells in ankylosing spondylitis. Per the germline V gene, CDR1 is SGHNT and CDR2 is YYREEE (reference sequence). The CDR3 totals 16 residues. The trim removed 5 bases at V and 5 bases at J, leaving 11 bases unmatched. TCRdb called the 5' RACE reads again in MiXCR, with one record for every CDR3 protein. Here the sample spans roughly 150,000 distinct CDR3 sequences, around a third being singletons. The receptor comes from a male donor with ankylosing spondylitis. The rearrangement links TRBV5-4 to TRBJ1-1; 11 nucleotides agree with TRBD1. The sample comprised synovial fluid, either unsorted or a sorted T cell fraction (not recorded which). As DNA, the CDR3 is TGTGCCAGCAGGAAGGGACAGGGGGTGTTAGAGACTGAAGCTTTCTTT. Its protein is CASRKGQGVLETEAFF. Full variable domain (remainder filled in from reference TRBV5-4 and TRBJ1-1): ETGVTQSPTHLIKTRGQQVTLRCSSQSGHNTVSWYQQALGQGPQFIFQYYREEENGRGNFPPRFSGLQFPNYSSELNVNALELDDSALYLCASRKGQGVLETEAFFGQGTRLTVV.